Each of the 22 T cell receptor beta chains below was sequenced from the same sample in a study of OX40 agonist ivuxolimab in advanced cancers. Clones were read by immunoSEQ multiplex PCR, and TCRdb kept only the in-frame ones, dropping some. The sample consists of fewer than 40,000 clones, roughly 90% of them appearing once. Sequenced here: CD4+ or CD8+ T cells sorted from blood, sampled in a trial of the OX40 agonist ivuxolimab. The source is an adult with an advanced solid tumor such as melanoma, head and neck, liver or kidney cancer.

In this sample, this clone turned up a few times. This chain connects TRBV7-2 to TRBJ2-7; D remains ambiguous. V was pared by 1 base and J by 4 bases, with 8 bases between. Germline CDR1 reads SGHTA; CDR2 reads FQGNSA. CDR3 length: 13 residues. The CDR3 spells CASSLDRVYEQYF. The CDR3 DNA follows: TGTGCCAGCAGCTTAGATCGAGTATACGAGCAGTACTTC.

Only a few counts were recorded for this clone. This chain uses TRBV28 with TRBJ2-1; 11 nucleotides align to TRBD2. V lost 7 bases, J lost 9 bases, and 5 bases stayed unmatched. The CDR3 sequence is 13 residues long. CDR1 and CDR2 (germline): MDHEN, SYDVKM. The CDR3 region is CASKSSGRSEQFF. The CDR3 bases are TGTGCCAGCAAGTCTAGCGGGAGGAGTGAGCAGTTCTTC.

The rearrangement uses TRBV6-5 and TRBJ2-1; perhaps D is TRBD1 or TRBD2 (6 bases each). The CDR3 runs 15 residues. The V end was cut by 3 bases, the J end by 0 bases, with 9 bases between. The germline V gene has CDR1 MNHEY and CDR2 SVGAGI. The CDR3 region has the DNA TGTGCCAGCAGTTATAGGGGGGTCTCCTACAATGAGCAGTTCTTC. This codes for CASSYRGVSYNEQFF.

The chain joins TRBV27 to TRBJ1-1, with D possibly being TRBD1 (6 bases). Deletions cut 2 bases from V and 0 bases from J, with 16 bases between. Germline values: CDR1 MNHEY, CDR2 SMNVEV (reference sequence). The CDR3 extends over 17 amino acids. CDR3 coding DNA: TGTGCCAGCAGTTTAATCACCCAAACAGGGATGAACACTGAAGCTTTCTTT. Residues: CASSLITQTGMNTEAFF.

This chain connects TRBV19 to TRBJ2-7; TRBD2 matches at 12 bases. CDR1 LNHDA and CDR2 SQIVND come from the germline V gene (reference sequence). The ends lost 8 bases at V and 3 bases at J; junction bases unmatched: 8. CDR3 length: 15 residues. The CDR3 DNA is TGTGCCAGTCGGCTAGCGGGAGGGCCGGGCTACGAGCAGTACTTC. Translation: CASRLAGGPGYEQYF.

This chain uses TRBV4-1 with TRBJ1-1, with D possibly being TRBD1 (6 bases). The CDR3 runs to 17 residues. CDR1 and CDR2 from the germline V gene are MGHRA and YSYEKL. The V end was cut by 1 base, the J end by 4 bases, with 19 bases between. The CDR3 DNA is TGCGCCAGCAGCCAAGTGGGGGGGCGTATGGGGAGCACTGAAGCTTTCTTT. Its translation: CASSQVGGRMGSTEAFF.

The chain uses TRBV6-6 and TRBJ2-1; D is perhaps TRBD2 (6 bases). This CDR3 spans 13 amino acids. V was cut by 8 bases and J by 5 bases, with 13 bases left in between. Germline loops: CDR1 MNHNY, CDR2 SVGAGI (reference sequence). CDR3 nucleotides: TGTGCCAGCCGCGGGATAGAGGACAATGAGCAGTTCTTC. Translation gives CASRGIEDNEQFF.

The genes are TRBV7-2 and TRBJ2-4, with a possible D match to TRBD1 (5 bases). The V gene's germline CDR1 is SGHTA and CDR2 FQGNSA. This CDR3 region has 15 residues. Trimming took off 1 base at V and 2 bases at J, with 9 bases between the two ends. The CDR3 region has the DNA TGTGCCAGCAGCTTAGACCAGGGAACCAAAAACATTCAGTACTTC. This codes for CASSLDQGTKNIQYF.

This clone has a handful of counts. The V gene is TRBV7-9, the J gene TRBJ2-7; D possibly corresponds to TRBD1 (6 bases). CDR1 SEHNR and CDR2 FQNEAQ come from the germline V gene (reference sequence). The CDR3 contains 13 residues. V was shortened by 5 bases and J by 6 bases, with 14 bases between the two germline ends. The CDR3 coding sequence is TGTGCCAGCAGCCAGGCGGCAGGGGTCGAGCAGTACTTC. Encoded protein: CASSQAAGVEQYF.

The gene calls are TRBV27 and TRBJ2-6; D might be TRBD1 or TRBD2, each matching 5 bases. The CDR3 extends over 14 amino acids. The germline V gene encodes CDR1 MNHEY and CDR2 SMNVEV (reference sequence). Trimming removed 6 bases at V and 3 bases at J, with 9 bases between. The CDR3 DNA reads TGTGCCAGCAGCCCTGGGGGTGGGGCCAACGTCCTGACTTTC. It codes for CASSPGGGANVLTF.

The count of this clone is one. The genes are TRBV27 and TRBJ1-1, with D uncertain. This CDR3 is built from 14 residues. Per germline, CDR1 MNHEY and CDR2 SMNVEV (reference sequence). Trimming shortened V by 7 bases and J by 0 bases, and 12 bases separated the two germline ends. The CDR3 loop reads CASTPNGMNTEAFF. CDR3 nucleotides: TGTGCCAGCACTCCGAATGGGATGAACACTGAAGCTTTCTTT.

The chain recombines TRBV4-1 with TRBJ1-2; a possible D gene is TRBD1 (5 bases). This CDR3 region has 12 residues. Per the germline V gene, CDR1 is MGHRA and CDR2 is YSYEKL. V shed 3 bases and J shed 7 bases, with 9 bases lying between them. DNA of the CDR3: TGCGCCAGCAGCCAGGGAGGGGCTGGCTACACCTTC. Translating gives CASSQGGAGYTF.

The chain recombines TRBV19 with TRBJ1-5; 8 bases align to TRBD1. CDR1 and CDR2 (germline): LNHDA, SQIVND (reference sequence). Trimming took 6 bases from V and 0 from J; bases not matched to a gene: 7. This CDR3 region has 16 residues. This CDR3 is CASRPGQAPSNQPQHF. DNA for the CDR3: TGTGCCAGTAGACCGGGACAGGCCCCTAGCAATCAGCCCCAGCATTTT.

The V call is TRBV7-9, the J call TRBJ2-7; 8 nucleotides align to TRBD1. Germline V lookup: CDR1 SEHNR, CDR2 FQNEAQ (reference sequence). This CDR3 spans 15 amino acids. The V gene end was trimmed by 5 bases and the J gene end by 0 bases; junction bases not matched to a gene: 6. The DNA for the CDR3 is TGTGCCAGCAGCCCTTGGGACAGGAGCTCCTACGAGCAGTACTTC. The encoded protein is CASSPWDRSSYEQYF.

CDR3 amino acids: CASRGDSPREQYF. The CDR3 nucleotides are TGTGCCAGCCGGGGGGACAGCCCTCGGGAGCAGTACTTC. The J gene is TRBJ2-7, the V gene TRBV5-6; D could derive from TRBD1 or TRBD2 (7 bases each). This CDR3 is built from 13 residues. Germline V lookup: CDR1 SGHDT, CDR2 YYEEEE. Trimming removed 7 bases at V and 7 bases at J, with 18 bases between.

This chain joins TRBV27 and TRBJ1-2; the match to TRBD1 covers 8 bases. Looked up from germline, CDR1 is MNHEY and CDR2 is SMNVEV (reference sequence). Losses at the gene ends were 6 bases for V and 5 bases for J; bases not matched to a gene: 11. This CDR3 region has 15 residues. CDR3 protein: CASSRTGQGSYGYTF. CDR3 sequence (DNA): TGTGCCAGCAGCCGAACCGGACAGGGCTCATATGGCTACACCTTC.

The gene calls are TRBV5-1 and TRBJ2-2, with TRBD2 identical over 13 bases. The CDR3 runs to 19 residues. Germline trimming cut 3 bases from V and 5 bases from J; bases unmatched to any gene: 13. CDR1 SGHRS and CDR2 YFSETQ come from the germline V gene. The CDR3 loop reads CASSSRRTSGSLTTGELFF. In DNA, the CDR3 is TGCGCCAGCAGCTCCCGTAGGACTAGCGGGAGTCTAACGACCGGGGAGCTGTTTTTT.

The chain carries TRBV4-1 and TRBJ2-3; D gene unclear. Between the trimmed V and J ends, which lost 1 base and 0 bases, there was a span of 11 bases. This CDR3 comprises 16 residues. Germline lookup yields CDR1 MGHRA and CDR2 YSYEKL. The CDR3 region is CASSQAGATSTDTQYF. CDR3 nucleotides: TGCGCCAGCAGCCAAGCCGGAGCCACCAGCACAGATACGCAGTATTTT.

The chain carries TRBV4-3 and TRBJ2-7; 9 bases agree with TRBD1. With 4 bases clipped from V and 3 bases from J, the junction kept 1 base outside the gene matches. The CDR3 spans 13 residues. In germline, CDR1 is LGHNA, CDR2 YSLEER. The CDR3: CASSLGQGYEQYF. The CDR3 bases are TGCGCCAGCAGCCTGGGACAGGGCTACGAGCAGTACTTC.

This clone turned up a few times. The DNA of the CDR3 is TGTGCCAGCAGTGAATTTTTTTCGACACCAAATCCCGAGCATTTT. It encodes CASSEFFSTPNPEHF. The genes are TRBV6-1 and TRBJ1-5; D uncertain. V was shortened by 2 bases and J by 14 bases, with 22 bases between the two germline ends. CDR1 and CDR2 (germline): MNHNS, SASEGT. There are 15 residues in the CDR3.

CDR3 sequence reads: CASSPRAGAGSYNEQFF. CDR3 sequence (DNA): TGTGCCAGCAGCCCGAGAGCGGGAGCGGGTTCCTACAATGAGCAGTTCTTC. The V call is TRBV14, the J call TRBJ2-1; 8 bases line up with TRBD2. This CDR3 spans 17 amino acids. V shed 4 bases and J 1 base; nucleotides not matched to a gene: 9. The germline V gene has CDR1 SGHDN and CDR2 FVKESK.

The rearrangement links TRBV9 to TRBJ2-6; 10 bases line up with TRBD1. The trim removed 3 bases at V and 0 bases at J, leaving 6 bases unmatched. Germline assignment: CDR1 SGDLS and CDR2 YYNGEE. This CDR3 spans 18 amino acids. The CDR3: CASSATGGASSGANVLTF. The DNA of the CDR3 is TGTGCCAGCAGCGCGACAGGGGGCGCAAGCTCTGGGGCCAACGTCCTGACTTTC.